The following is a T cell receptor beta chain sequence with its context. Its target is not known. During the collection period, no donor immune events like infections were recorded. The entry originates in a study of identifying expanded T cells in peripheral blood. General study findings and limits: Over about two and four weeks, about 15 and 19 clones changed, versus roughly 1.2 between replicates. Across healthy donors, higher total template counts meant significantly greater approximately two-week count variance.

The data were produced by immunoSEQ multiplex PCR, yet TCRdb's version contains in-frame clones alone and is incomplete. The profile shows roughly 100,000 clones, 70% to 90% of them singletons. The source is a person aged 18 to 70 in good health. The sequencing sample was made of blood.

The CDR3 loop reads CASTGGRNTDTQYF. CDR3 in DNA: TGTGCCAGCACGGGCGGGAGAAACACAGATACGCAGTATTTT. V and J are TRBV9 and TRBJ2-3; 7 positions agree with TRBD2. Trimming cost V 6 bases and J 2 bases; bases outside gene matches: 6. Germline-derived CDR1 and CDR2 are SGDLS and YYNGEE. The CDR3 has 14 amino acids.